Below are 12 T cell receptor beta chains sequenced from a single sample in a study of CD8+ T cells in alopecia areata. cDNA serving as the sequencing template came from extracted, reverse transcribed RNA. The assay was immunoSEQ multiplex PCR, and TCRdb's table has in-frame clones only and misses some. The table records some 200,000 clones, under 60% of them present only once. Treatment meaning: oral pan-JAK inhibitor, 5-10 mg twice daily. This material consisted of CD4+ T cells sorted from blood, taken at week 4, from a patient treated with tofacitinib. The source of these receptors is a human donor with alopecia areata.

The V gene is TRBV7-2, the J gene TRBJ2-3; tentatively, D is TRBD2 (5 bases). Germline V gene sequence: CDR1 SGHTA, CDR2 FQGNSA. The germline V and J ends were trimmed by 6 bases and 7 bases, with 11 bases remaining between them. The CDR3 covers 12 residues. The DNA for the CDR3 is TGTGCCAGCAGTCAAGAGGGTAATACGCAGTATTTT. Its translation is CASSQEGNTQYF.

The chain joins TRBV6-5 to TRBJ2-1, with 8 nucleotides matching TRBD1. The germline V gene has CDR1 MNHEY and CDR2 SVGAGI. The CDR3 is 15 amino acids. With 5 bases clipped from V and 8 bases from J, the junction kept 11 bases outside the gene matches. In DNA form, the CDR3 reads TGTGCCAGCAGTCCGACAGGGGCACCTGGCGATGAGCAGTTCTTC. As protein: CASSPTGAPGDEQFF.

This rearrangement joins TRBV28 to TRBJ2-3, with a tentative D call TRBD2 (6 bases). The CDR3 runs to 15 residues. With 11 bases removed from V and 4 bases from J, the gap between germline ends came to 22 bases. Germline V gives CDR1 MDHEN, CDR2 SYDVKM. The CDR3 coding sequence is TGTGCCTCCAGCCCCGACGGGAGCGGACCAGATACGCAGTATTTT. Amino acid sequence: CASSPDGSGPDTQYF.

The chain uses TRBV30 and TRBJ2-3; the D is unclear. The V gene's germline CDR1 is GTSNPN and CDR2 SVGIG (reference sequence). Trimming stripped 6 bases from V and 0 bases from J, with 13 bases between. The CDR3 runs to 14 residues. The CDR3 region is CACYQSVSTDTQYF. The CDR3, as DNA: TGTGCCTGCTATCAATCAGTGAGCACAGATACGCAGTATTTT.

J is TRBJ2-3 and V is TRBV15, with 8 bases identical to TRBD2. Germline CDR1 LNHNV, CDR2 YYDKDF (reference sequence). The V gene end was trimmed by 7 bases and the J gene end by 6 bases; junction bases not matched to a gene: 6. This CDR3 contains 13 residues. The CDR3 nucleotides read TGTGCCACCACGGGGGGGCCCAGGGATACGCAGTATTTT. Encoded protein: CATTGGPRDTQYF. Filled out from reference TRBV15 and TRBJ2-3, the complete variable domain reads DAMVIQNPRYQVTQFGKPVTLSCSQTLNHNVMYWYQQKSSQAPKLLFHYYDKDFNNEADTPDNFQSRRPNTSFCFLDIRSPGLGDTAMYLCATTGGPRDTQYFGPGTRLTVL.

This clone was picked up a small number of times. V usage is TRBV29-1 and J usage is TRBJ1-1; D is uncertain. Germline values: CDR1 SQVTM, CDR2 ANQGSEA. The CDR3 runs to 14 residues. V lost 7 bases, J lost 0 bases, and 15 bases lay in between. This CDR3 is CSAVQTSLNTEAFF. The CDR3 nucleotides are TGCAGCGCCGTCCAGACAAGCTTGAACACTGAAGCTTTCTTT. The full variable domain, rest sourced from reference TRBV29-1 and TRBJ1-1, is SAVISQKPSRDICQRGTSLTIQCQVDSQVTMMFWYRQQPGQSLTLIATANQGSEATYESGFVIDKFPISRPNLTFSTLTVSNMSPEDSSIYLCSAVQTSLNTEAFFGQGTRLTVV.

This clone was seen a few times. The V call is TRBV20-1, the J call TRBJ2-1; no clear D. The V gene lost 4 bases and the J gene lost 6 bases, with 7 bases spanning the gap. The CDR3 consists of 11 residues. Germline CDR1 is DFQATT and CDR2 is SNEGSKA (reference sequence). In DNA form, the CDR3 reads TGCAGTGCTAATTCGGGCAATGAGCAGTTCTTC. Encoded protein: CSANSGNEQFF.

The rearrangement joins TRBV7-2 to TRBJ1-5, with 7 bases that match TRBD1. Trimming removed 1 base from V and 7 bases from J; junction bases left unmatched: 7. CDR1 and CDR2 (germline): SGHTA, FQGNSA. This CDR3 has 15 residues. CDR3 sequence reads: CASSLGQGRSQPQHF. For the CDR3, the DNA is TGTGCCAGCAGCTTAGGACAGGGAAGATCGCAGCCCCAGCATTTT.

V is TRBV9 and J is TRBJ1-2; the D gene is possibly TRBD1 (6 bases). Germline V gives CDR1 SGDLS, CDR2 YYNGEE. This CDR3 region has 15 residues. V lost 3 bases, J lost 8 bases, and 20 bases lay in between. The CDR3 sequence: CASSAGHRKKGGYTF. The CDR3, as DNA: TGTGCCAGCAGCGCGGGACATCGTAAAAAAGGGGGCTACACCTTC. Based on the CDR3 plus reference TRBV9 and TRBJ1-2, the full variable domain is DSGVTQTPKHLITATGQRVTLRCSPRSGDLSVYWYQQSLDQGLQFLIQYYNGEERAKGNILERFSAQQFPDLHSELNLSSLELGDSALYFCASSAGHRKKGGYTFGSGTRLTVV.

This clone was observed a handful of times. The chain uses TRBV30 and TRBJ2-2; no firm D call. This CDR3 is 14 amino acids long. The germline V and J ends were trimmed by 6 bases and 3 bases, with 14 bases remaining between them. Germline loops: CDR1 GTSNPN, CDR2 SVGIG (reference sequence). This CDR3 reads CACFWGSYTGELFF. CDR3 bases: TGTGCCTGCTTTTGGGGATCTTACACCGGGGAGCTGTTTTTT.

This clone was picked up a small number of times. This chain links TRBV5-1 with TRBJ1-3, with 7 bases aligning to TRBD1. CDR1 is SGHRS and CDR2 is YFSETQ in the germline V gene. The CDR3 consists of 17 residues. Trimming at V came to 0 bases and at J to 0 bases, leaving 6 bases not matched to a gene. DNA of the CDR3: TGCGCCAGCAGCTTGGAGGGACAGCCGAGCTCTGGAAACACCATATATTTT. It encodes CASSLEGQPSSGNTIYF.

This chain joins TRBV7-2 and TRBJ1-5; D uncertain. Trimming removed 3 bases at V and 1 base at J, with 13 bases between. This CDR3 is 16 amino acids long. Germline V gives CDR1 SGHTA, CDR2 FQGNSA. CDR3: CASSLSLSPSNQPQHF. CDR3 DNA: TGTGCCAGCAGCTTGAGCCTATCCCCGAGCAATCAGCCCCAGCATTTT.